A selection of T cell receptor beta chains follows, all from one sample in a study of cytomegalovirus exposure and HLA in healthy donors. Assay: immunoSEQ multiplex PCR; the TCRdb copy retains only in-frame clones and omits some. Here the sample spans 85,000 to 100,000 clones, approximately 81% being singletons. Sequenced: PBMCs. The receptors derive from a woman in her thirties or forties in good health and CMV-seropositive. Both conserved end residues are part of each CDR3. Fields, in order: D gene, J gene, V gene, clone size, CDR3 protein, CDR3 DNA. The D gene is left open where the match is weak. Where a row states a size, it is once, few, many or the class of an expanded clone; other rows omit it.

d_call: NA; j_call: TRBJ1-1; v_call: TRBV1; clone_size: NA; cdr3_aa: CTSSQIRDTEAFF; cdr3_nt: TGCACCAGCAGCCAAATACGGGACACTGAAGCTTTCTTT
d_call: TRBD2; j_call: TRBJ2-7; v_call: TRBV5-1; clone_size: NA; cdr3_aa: CASSFLAGSYEQYF; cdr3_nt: TGCGCCAGCAGCTTTTTAGCGGGCTCCTACGAGCAGTACTTC
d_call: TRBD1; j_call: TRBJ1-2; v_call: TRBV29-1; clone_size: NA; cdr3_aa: CSVGTGAGGYTF; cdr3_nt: TGCAGCGTCGGGACAGGGGCGGGTGGCTACACCTTC
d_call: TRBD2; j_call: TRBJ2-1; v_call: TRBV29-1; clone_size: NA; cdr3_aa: CSVEANDGRAFNEQFF; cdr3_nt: TGCAGCGTTGAAGCGAATGACGGGAGGGCCTTCAATGAGCAGTTCTTC
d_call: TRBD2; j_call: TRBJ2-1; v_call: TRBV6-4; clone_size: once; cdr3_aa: CASSIGLAAVNEQFF; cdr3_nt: TGTGCCAGCAGCATCGGACTAGCGGCTGTCAATGAGCAGTTCTTC
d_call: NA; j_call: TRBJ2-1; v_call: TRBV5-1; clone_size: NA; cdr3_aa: CASSSENEQFF; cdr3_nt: TGCGCCAGCAGCTCAGAAAATGAGCAGTTCTTC
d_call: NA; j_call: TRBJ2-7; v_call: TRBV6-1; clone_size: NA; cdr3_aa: CASSEEERRYEQYF; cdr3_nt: TGTGCCAGCAGTGAAGAAGAGCGGCGCTACGAGCAGTACTTC
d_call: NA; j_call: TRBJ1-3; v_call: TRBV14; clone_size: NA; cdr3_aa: CASSQRATSGNTIYF; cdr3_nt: TGTGCCAGCAGCCAGCGAGCTACGTCTGGAAACACCATATATTTT
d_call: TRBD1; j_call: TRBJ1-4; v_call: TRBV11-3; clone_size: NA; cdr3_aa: CASSLKGQGNEKLFF; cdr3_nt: TGTGCCAGCAGCTTAAAGGGACAGGGGAATGAAAAACTGTTTTTT
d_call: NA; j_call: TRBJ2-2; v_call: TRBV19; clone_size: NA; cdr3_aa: CASSPTRNTGELFF; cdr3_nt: TGTGCCAGTAGCCCGACACGTAACACCGGGGAGCTGTTTTTT
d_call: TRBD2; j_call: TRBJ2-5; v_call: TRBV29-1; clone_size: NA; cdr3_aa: CSVRLAGEETQYF; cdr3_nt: TGCAGCGTAAGACTAGCGGGAGAGGAGACCCAGTACTTC
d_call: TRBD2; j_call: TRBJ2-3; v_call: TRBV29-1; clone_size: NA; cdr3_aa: CSVNGAGGKTDTQYF; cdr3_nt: TGCAGCGTGAATGGAGCGGGAGGGAAAACAGATACGCAGTATTTT
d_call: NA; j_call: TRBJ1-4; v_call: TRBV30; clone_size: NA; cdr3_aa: CAWRELATNEKLFF; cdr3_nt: TGTGCCTGGAGGGAGCTTGCAACTAATGAAAAACTGTTTTTT
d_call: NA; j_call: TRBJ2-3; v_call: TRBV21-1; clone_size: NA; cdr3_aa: CASSKGRDREYTDTQYF; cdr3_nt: TGTGCCAGCAGCAAAGGAAGGGACAGGGAATACACAGATACGCAGTATTTT
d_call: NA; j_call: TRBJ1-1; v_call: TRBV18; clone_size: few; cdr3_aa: CASSTYRDPTEAFF; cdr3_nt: TGTGCCAGCTCAACTTACAGGGATCCCACTGAAGCTTTCTTT
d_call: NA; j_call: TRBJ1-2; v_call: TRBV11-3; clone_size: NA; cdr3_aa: CASSINRDGYTF; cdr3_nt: TGTGCCAGCAGCATCAACAGGGATGGCTACACCTTC
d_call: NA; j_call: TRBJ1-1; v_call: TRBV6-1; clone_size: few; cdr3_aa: CASRSGDARNTEAFF; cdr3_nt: TGTGCCAGCAGATCGGGGGATGCGAGGAACACTGAAGCTTTCTTT
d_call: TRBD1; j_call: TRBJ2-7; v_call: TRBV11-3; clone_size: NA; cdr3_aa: CASSPGDRRNEQYF; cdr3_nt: TGTGCCAGCAGCCCGGGGGACAGGAGAAACGAGCAGTACTTC
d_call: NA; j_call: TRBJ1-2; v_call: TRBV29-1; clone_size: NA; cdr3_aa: CSVDPTEDYGYTF; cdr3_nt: TGCAGCGTTGACCCAACAGAAGACTATGGCTACACCTTC
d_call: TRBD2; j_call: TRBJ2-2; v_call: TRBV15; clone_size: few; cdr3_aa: CATSRDLAEKKTSGGTGELFF; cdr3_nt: TGTGCCACCAGCAGAGACCTCGCGGAGAAGAAAACTAGCGGAGGGACCGGGGAGCTGTTTTTT
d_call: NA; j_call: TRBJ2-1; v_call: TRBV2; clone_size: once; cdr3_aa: CARGAGAGTYNEQFF; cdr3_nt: TGTGCCAGGGGGGCGGGGGCGGGAACCTACAATGAGCAGTTCTTC
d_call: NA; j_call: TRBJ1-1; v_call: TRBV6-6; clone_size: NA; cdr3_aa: CASSYAGGTNTEAFF; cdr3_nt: TGTGCCAGCAGTTACGCCGGCGGCACGAACACTGAAGCTTTCTTT
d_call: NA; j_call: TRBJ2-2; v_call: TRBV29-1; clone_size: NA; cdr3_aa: CSVRAGNTGELFF; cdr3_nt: TGCAGCGTTCGCGCAGGGAACACCGGGGAGCTGTTTTTT
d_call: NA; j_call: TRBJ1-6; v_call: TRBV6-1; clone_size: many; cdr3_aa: CASSEAERGWSPLHF; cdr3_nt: TGTGCCAGCAGTGAAGCGGAAAGGGGCTGGTCACCCCTCCACTTT
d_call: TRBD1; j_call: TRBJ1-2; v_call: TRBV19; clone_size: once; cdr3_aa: CASSPLDRDYGYTF; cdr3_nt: TGTGCCAGTAGTCCACTGGACAGGGACTATGGCTACACCTTC
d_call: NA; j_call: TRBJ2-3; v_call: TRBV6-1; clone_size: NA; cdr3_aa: CASSGLRTDTQYF; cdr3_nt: TGTGCCAGCAGTGGGTTGAGAACCGATACGCAGTATTTT
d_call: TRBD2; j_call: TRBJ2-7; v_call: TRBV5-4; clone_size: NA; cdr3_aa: CASSRGLAGDESEQYF; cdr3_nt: TGTGCCAGCAGCAGGGGACTAGCGGGAGATGAGTCCGAGCAGTACTTC
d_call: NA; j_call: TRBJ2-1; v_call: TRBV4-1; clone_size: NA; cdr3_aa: CASSQDLARTYNEQFF; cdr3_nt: TGCGCCAGCAGCCAAGATTTGGCCAGGACCTACAATGAGCAGTTCTTC
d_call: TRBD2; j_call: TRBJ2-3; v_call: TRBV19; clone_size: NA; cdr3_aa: CASSLLAGGPDTQYF; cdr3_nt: TGTGCCAGTAGCCTACTAGCGGGAGGGCCAGATACGCAGTATTTT
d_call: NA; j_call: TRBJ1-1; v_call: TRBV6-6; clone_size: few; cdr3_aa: CASREQNTEAFF; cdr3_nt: TGTGCCAGCAGAGAACAGAACACTGAAGCTTTCTTT